The sequence of this T cell receptor (beta chain) was determined in a study of blood T cell repertoires in COVID-19. Background on the study: Acute-phase and convalescent COVID-19 samples originated in the United States, Italy and Spain. Nucleic acid was either cDNA or gDNA, and it came from T cells, B-cell-depleted T cells, or PBMCs.

CDR1 is SGHAT, CDR2 FQNNGV, per germline. The CDR3 is made up of 16 amino acids. J gave up 5 bases and V 1 base, and 6 bases lay outside the gene matches. In the source study's methods: By means of reference gene primer amplification, nucleated cell counts were estimated. The method was immunoSEQ multiplex PCR; TCRdb's version includes in-frame clones alone and lacks a portion of them. The V and J calls and clone size come from that table; D and trimming were worked out from the DNA. This table holds some 93,000 clones, 86% found once. The sequence was obtained from a man aged 50 to 59 with acute or convalescent COVID-19. Sequencing was carried out using peripheral blood. The rearrangement links TRBV11-2 to TRBJ2-1; 9 nucleotides line up with TRBD2. In DNA form, the CDR3 reads TGTGCCAGCAGCTTAGGCCCTAGCGGGATTAACAATGAGCAGTTCTTC. Protein: CASSLGPSGINNEQFF. The full variable domain, completed using reference TRBV11-2 and TRBJ2-1, is EAGVAQSPRYKIIEKRQSVAFWCNPISGHATLYWYQQILGQGPKLLIQFQNNGVVDDSQLPKDRFSAERLKGVDSTLKIQPAKLEDSAVYLCASSLGPSGINNEQFFGPGTRLTVL.